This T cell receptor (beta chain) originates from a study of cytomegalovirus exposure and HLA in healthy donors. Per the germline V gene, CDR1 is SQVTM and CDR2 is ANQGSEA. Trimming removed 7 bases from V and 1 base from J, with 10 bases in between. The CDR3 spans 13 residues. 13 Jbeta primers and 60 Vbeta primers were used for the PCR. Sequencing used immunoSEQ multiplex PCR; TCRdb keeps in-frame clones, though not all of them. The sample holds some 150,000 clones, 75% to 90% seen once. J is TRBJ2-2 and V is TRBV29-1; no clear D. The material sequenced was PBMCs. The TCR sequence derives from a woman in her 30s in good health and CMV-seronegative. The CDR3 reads CSAKLLNTGELFF. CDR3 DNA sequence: TGCAGCGCGAAACTTTTGAACACCGGGGAGCTGTTTTTT.